The 21 T cell receptor beta chains below come from one sample, sequenced in a study of shared clonotypes between healthy human individuals. The protocol was immunoSEQ multiplex PCR, while the TCRdb copy is restricted to in-frame clones and leaves out a portion. The sample shows 490,000 or so clones, 76% of them seen only once. Sequenced: PBMCs. The receptors come from a woman aged 35 to 49 in good health. Some clones in this sample may be carry-over from other donors' samples.

The chain employs TRBV5-1 and TRBJ2-7; D is ambiguous. Germline loops: CDR1 SGHRS, CDR2 YFSETQ. There are 14 residues in the CDR3. Trimming shortened V by 5 bases and J by 1 base, and 13 bases separated the two germline ends. The CDR3 is CASRGQGPSYEQYF. The CDR3 DNA sequence: TGCGCCAGCAGAGGGCAAGGGCCTTCCTACGAGCAGTACTTC. Full variable domain (remainder filled in from reference TRBV5-1 and TRBJ2-7): KAGVTQTPRYLIKTRGQQVTLSCSPISGHRSVSWYQQTPGQGLQFLFEYFSETQRNKGNFPGRFSGRQFSNSRSEMNVSTLELGDSALYLCASRGQGPSYEQYFGPGTRLTVT.

Here the CDR3 DNA reads TGTGCCAGCAGTTTAATCCCGGGACTAGTAATCAATGAGCAGTTCTTC. It specifies CASSLIPGLVINEQFF. The rearrangement links TRBV2 to TRBJ2-1; 8 bases align to TRBD2. V was clipped by 5 bases and J by 6 bases; unmatched bases: 12. Germline CDR1 SNHLY, CDR2 FYNNEI. The CDR3 has 16 residues. The full variable domain, with the rest looked up from reference TRBV2 and TRBJ2-1, is EPEVTQTPSHQVTQMGQEVILRCVPISNHLYFYWYRQILGQKVEFLVSFYNNEISEKSEIFDDQFSVERPDGSNFTLKIRSTKLEDSAMYFCASSLIPGLVINEQFFGPGTRLTVL.

V usage is TRBV6-4 and J usage is TRBJ2-6, with D perhaps TRBD2 (6 bases). Trimming pared 5 bases from V and 1 base from J, leaving 9 bases between. The germline V gene has CDR1 MRHNA and CDR2 SNTAGT. The CDR3 loop spans 15 amino acids. CDR3 residues: CASSPSGSGANVLTF. In nucleotides, the CDR3 is TGTGCCAGCAGTCCCAGCGGGTCTGGGGCCAACGTCCTGACTTTC.

The CDR3 here is CASSARDAGYTF. For the CDR3, the DNA is TGTGCCAGTAGTGCTCGGGACGCCGGCTACACCTTC. J is TRBJ1-2 and V is TRBV19, with D possibly TRBD1 on 5 matching bases. There are 12 residues in the CDR3. V shed 5 bases and J shed 8 bases, with 12 bases lying between them. Germline CDR1 is LNHDA and CDR2 is SQIVND (reference sequence).

This chain links TRBV11-2 with TRBJ2-1; D gene unclear. Germline V gene sequence: CDR1 SGHAT, CDR2 FQNNGV. The CDR3 runs 15 residues. V lost 4 bases, J lost 3 bases, and 13 bases lay in between. CDR3 loop: CASSSPSRYYNEQFF. Here the CDR3 DNA reads TGTGCCAGCAGCTCCCCCTCCAGGTACTACAATGAGCAGTTCTTC. The full variable domain, rest sourced from reference TRBV11-2 and TRBJ2-1, is EAGVAQSPRYKIIEKRQSVAFWCNPISGHATLYWYQQILGQGPKLLIQFQNNGVVDDSQLPKDRFSAERLKGVDSTLKIQPAKLEDSAVYLCASSSPSRYYNEQFFGPGTRLTVL.

With respect to this clone: Since a much larger clone is just one base distant, this may be a read error. The rearrangement uses TRBV30 and TRBJ2-1; no clear D gene. Germline V gives CDR1 GTSNPN, CDR2 SVGIG (reference sequence). The CDR3 covers 13 residues. The CDR3 here is CACTRASYNEQLF. CDR3 sequence (DNA): TGTGCCTGTACAAGGGCTAGTTACAATGAGCAGCTCTTC.

The chain combines TRBV7-3 with TRBJ2-1; D is undetermined. Between the trimmed V and J ends, which lost 1 base and 6 bases, there was a span of 7 bases. The CDR3 covers 13 residues. Germline CDR1 SGHTA, CDR2 FQGTGA. The DNA for the CDR3 is TGTGCCAGCAGCTTAAGGTCGGTCAATGAGCAGTTCTTC. Protein product: CASSLRSVNEQFF.

V gene TRBV28 combines with J gene TRBJ2-1, with 7 bases fitting TRBD2. The CDR3 is 17 amino acids. J gave up 3 bases and V 4 bases, and 12 bases lay outside the gene matches. Looked up from germline, CDR1 is MDHEN and CDR2 is SYDVKM. This CDR3 is CASSSPPGEGRYNEQFF. The CDR3 DNA is TGTGCCAGCAGTTCCCCCCCGGGGGAGGGCCGCTACAATGAGCAGTTCTTC.

This clone was counted a few times. This CDR3 is also generated by other DNA sequences in the sample. V is TRBV7-9 and J is TRBJ1-1; D unclear. This CDR3 region has 13 residues. V was pared by 1 base and J by 2 bases, with 5 bases between. Germline-derived CDR1 and CDR2 are SEHNR and FQNEAQ (reference sequence). The CDR3: CASSLGANTEAFF. CDR3 DNA: TGTGCCAGCAGCTTAGGAGCTAACACTGAAGCTTTCTTT. The variable domain in full, with the rest retrieved from reference TRBV7-9 and TRBJ1-1, is DTGVSQNPRHKITKRGQNVTFRCDPISEHNRLYWYRQTLGQGPEFLTYFQNEAQLEKSRLLSDRFSAERPKGSFSTLEIQRTEQGDSAMYLCASSLGANTEAFFGQGTRLTVV.

The gene calls are TRBV6-5 and TRBJ2-1; tentatively, D is TRBD2 (6 bases). This CDR3 has 13 amino acids. Germline V CDR1 and CDR2: MNHEY, SVGAGI. Trimming removed 7 bases from V and 7 bases from J, with 14 bases in between. CDR3 nucleotide sequence: TGTGCCAGCACCCCCCCGGGGGAGAATGAGCAGTTCTTC. Protein sequence: CASTPPGENEQFF.

The gene calls are TRBV5-1 and TRBJ2-5, with D possibly being TRBD2 (6 bases). The J call is uncertain, as TRBJ2-7 better fits the DNA end. CDR1 and CDR2 from the germline V gene are SGHRS and YFSETQ. This CDR3 comprises 14 residues. The CDR3 region is CASRPLPGVYEQYF. For the CDR3, the DNA is TGCGCCAGCCGCCCCCTGCCGGGGGTCTACGAGCAGTACTTC.

This rearrangement joins TRBV25-1 to TRBJ1-5; 7 positions match TRBD1. Per the germline V gene, CDR1 is MGHDK and CDR2 is SYGVNS. V lost 6 bases and J lost 2; bases outside the gene matches: 7. This CDR3 region has 15 residues. As DNA, the CDR3 is TGTGCCAGCAGCCCCACCGGACAGGGCAATCAGCCCCAGCATTTT. Translated, it gives CASSPTGQGNQPQHF.

This clone was observed a few times. This sequence joins TRBV30 and TRBJ1-3; D is undetermined. CDR3 size: 11 residues. The V gene's germline CDR1 is GTSNPN and CDR2 SVGIG (reference sequence). V was shortened by 4 bases and J by 3 bases, with 4 bases between the two germline ends. CDR3 coding DNA: TGTGCCTGGATTAGTGGAAACACCATATATTTT. Its translation: CAWISGNTIYF.

CDR3 sequence: CASSPNSGRDTGELFF. CDR3 coding DNA: TGTGCCAGCAGCCCGAATAGCGGGAGGGACACCGGGGAGCTGTTTTTT. The J gene is TRBJ2-2, the V gene TRBV11-1; 11 nucleotides match TRBD2. Germline V gene lookup returns CDR1 SGHAT and CDR2 FQDESV (reference sequence). The V gene end was trimmed by 5 bases and the J gene end by 3 bases; junction bases not matched to a gene: 5. This CDR3 is built from 16 residues.

V usage is TRBV9 and J usage is TRBJ2-5; a possible D gene is TRBD1 (5 bases). Germline-derived CDR1 and CDR2 are SGDLS and YYNGEE. The V and J ends lost 4 bases and 4 bases respectively, with 26 bases between them. The CDR3 has 18 amino acids. CDR3 loop: CASSQKDTGLFPLETQYF. The DNA for the CDR3 is TGTGCCAGCAGCCAAAAGGACACTGGGCTTTTTCCTTTAGAGACCCAGTACTTC.

This sequence joins TRBV7-9 and TRBJ2-7; D gene unclear. Trimming took off 4 bases at V and 0 bases at J, with 7 bases between the two ends. CDR1 SEHNR and CDR2 FQNEAQ come from the germline V gene (reference sequence). The CDR3 contains 13 residues. CDR3: CASSSGSSYEQYF. DNA of the CDR3: TGTGCCAGCAGCTCCGGTTCCTCCTACGAGCAGTACTTC.

This clone showed up just a few times. This chain links TRBV7-8 with TRBJ2-6, with D uncertain. Trimming left V 1 base short and J 0 bases short, with 4 bases between. CDR3 length: 15 amino acids. The germline V gene encodes CDR1 SGHVS and CDR2 FQNEAQ. The CDR3 is CASSLVPSGANVLTF. The CDR3 nucleotides read TGTGCCAGCAGCTTAGTCCCCTCTGGGGCCAACGTCCTGACTTTC.

The chain couples TRBV4-1 to TRBJ2-7, with 8 bases identical to TRBD1. After removal of 2 bases from V and 4 bases from J, the junction contained 10 bases not matched to a gene. In germline, CDR1 is MGHRA, CDR2 YSYEKL. This CDR3 region has 16 residues. The CDR3 nucleotides read TGCGCCAGCAGCCAATCTGGAGGACAGGGCATTTACGAGCAGTACTTC. Its translation: CASSQSGGQGIYEQYF.

The V call is TRBV30, the J call TRBJ2-1; possible D gene TRBD2, 6 bases. CDR1 is GTSNPN and CDR2 is SVGIG in the germline V gene (reference sequence). This CDR3 has 17 residues. Trimming removed 0 bases at V and 4 bases at J, with 19 bases between. CDR3 in amino acids: CAWSVYWGILAYNEQFF. The CDR3 nucleotides are TGTGCCTGGAGTGTCTATTGGGGAATACTAGCTTACAATGAGCAGTTCTTC.

The CDR3 DNA reads TGTGCCAGCAGCTTACCGTCTGGAAACACCATATATTTT. Its translation: CASSLPSGNTIYF. The chain links TRBV11-1 to TRBJ1-3; D remains unclear. Germline CDR1 reads SGHAT; CDR2 reads FQDESV (reference sequence). Trimming removed 2 bases from V and 1 base from J, with 3 bases in between. There are 13 residues in the CDR3.

Turning to this clone: With a much larger clone just one base away, this may be a read error. The same CDR3 can be traced to other DNA sequences in this sample. The rearrangement uses TRBV25-1 and TRBJ1-1; perhaps TRBD1 as D (6 bases). CDR1 and CDR2 (germline): MGHDK, SYGVNS. The CDR3 sequence is 15 residues long. CDR3 in DNA: TGTGCCAGTGTCCCTGGGGGCGCGGGGAACACTGAGGCTTTCTTT. Translated: CASVPGGAGNTEAFF.